The rows below give T cell receptor beta chains drawn from one sample of a study of T cell responses to AZD1222 COVID-19 vaccine. Generated by immunoSEQ multiplex PCR, the TCRdb table keeps only in-frame clones and is missing some. Of 130,000 to 150,000 clones listed, approximately 93% are singletons. Sequenced material: peripheral blood, taken after recovery from COVID-19. Source of these receptors: an adult who had recovered from COVID-19. Each CDR3 is given with its conserved first and last residue. A D gene is named only where the DNA matches it firmly. Expanded clones get a size class; other rows say once, few or many, or leave the size out.

CDR3nt,CDR3aa,v_gene,d_gene,abundance,j_gene
TGCGCCAGCAGCTTTAGCGGGAACTCCTACAATGAGCAGTTCTTC,CASSFSGNSYNEQFF,TRBV5-1,TRBD2,once,TRBJ2-1
TGTGCCAGCAGCTTGGTGAATGGGGGCGGCCAGCCCCAGCATTTT,CASSLVNGGGQPQHF,TRBV5-8,-,once,TRBJ1-5
TGTGCCATCAGTGACTCAGGATACTTTCCGGGGAGGGACACCGGGGAGCTGTTTTTT,CAISDSGYFPGRDTGELFF,TRBV10-3,TRBD2,-,TRBJ2-2
TGTGCCAGCAGCCAAGATGGGGGGGCAGAGACCCAGTACTTC,CASSQDGGAETQYF,TRBV3-1/TRBV3-2,-,-,TRBJ2-5
TGTGCCAGCAGCTTAGAGTCGCGGAGCTCCTACGAGCAGTACTTC,CASSLESRSSYEQYF,TRBV7-2,-,-,TRBJ2-7
TGTGCCAGCAGTCCGGGTTACGGTCCTAATGAGCAGTTCTTC,CASSPGYGPNEQFF,TRBV11-3,-,-,TRBJ2-1
TGTGCCAGCAGTCTGCCCGAGAGTGAAGATCGGGATCAGCCCCAGCATTTT,CASSLPESEDRDQPQHF,TRBV28,-,-,TRBJ1-5
TGTGCCAGTAGTACCGGACAGAACTTCTATGGCTACACCTTC,CASSTGQNFYGYTF,TRBV19,-,-,TRBJ1-2
TGTGCCAGCACCCCAGGGACAGCCTCTGGAAACACCATATATTTT,CASTPGTASGNTIYF,TRBV28,TRBD1,-,TRBJ1-3
TGTGCCACCAAGACAGCCCCGAACACCGGGGAGCTGTTTTTT,CATKTAPNTGELFF,TRBV10-3,-,-,TRBJ2-2
TGTGCCAGCAGCTCCTCGGCGCTGGCTAGCGTATACAATGAGCAGTTCTTC,CASSSSALASVYNEQFF,TRBV7-9,-,-,TRBJ2-1
TGTGCCAGTAGTTCCCCCGGGTCCCCCGAGGGGAACACTGAAGCTTTCTTT,CASSSPGSPEGNTEAFF,TRBV19,-,-,TRBJ1-1
TGCAGCGTCACAATCTCAGATACGCAGTATTTT,CSVTISDTQYF,TRBV29-1,-,-,TRBJ2-3
TGTGCCAGTACATCCGGGACTAGAATAGATGGGGAGCTGTTTTTT,CASTSGTRIDGELFF,TRBV6-5,TRBD2,-,TRBJ2-2
TGTGCCAGCAGGATACAGGGGGTGAGTGGCTACACCTTC,CASRIQGVSGYTF,TRBV2,TRBD1,-,TRBJ1-2
TGTGCCAGCAGCCCGGTAGGGGGGGGCAGGAGTGGGGCTTACGAGCAGTACTTC,CASSPVGGGRSGAYEQYF,TRBV4-2,-,few,TRBJ2-7